The rows below give T cell receptor beta chains drawn from one sample of a study of T cells in Graves' hyperthyroidism and ophthalmopathy. MiXCR, run by TCRdb on the multiplex PCR reads, gives a single entry per CDR3 protein. The profile shows approximately 400,000 distinct CDR3 sequences, approximately 17% of them singletons. The sequenced sample consisted of blood. The receptor set was obtained from a man between 18 and 29 years old with Graves' ophthalmopathy. CDR3s include the opening cysteine and the closing phenylalanine or tryptophan. Each record gives: V gene, clone size, D gene, J gene, CDR3 DNA, CDR3 protein. The D gene is left open where the match is weak. Only part of the rows carry a size: once, few, many, or a class if the clone is expanded.

TRBV12-3/TRBV12-4	.	.	TRBJ1-1	TGTGCCAGCAGCCCGGGCCCGGCGTGGCGCACTGAAGCTTTCTTT	CASSPGPAWRTEAFF
TRBV12-3/TRBV12-4	few	.	TRBJ1-2	TGTGCCAGCAGTCCCGTCGACAGAGGAGGGGGCTACACCTTC	CASSPVDRGGGYTF
TRBV2	many	.	TRBJ1-2	TGTGCCAGCCAGTTCCCGAACCCGGGGCAGTTATCTAACTATGGCTACACCTTC	CASQFPNPGQLSNYGYTF
TRBV6-1	.	TRBD2	TRBJ2-2	TGTGCCAGCAGGAGCGGGTCAGGACTAGGCCGTAACACCAGGGAGCCGTTTTTT	CASRSGSGLGRNTREPFF
TRBV12-3/TRBV12-4	many	.	TRBJ2-1	TGTGCCAGCAGTTTACCCGGGACACCCTACAATGAGCAGTTCTTC	CASSLPGTPYNEQFF
TRBV7-2	few	.	TRBJ1-2	TGTGCCAGCAGCTTAGATGTGGGTCCATATGGCTACACCTTC	CASSLDVGPYGYTF
TRBV2	many	.	TRBJ1-2	TGTGCCAGCTTCCGGGTGGGCGGCAAGTCTCCTAACTATGGCTACACCTTC	CASFRVGGKSPNYGYTF
TRBV10-3	.	TRBD1	TRBJ1-1	TGTGCCATGCGGGACAGGGCAGACACTGAAGCTTTCTTT	CAMRDRADTEAFF
TRBV25-1	few	.	TRBJ1-6	TGTGCCAGCAGTGAATATCCGGGTAGTTCACCCCTCCACTTT	CASSEYPGSSPLHF
TRBV12-3/TRBV12-4	many	.	TRBJ1-1	TGTGCCAGCAGTTTAGCGCCGGCTGAAGCTTTCTTT	CASSLAPAEAFF
TRBV6-1	many	TRBD2	TRBJ2-5	TGTGCCAGCAGTCGACCCGGGGGGGGGGAGACCCAGTACTTC	CASSRPGGGETQYF
TRBV5-1	.	TRBD2	TRBJ2-5	TGCGCCAGCAGCTTTGGCGGGGGGCTCCAAGAGACCCAGTACTTC	CASSFGGGLQETQYF
TRBV5-4	.	.	TRBJ1-2	TGTGCCAGCAGCTTGGTGGTGCCAGGGAGTGGCTACACCTTC	CASSLVVPGSGYTF
TRBV7-9	many	TRBD2	TRBJ2-1	TGTGCCAGCAGCCCTAGCGGGGTCCAACCGGGGCAGTTCTTC	CASSPSGVQPGQFF
TRBV6-1	.	TRBD1	TRBJ1-4	TGTGCCAGCAGTGTGCGGGCAGGGGGAATAGAAAAACTGTTTTTT	CASSVRAGGIEKLFF
TRBV6-1	many	TRBD1	TRBJ1-3	TGTGCCAGCAGACCCGCCGGGACAGAGCGTTACACCATATATTTT	CASRPAGTERYTIYF
TRBV12-3/TRBV12-4	many	.	TRBJ1-5	TGTGCCAGCAGTTCAGGGGTGAATCAGCCCCAGCATTTT	CASSSGVNQPQHF
TRBV5-1	few	.	TRBJ2-5	TGCGCCAGCAGAATTGCGGGGCCAGAGACCCAGTACTTC	CASRIAGPETQYF
TRBV13	.	.	TRBJ2-7	TGTGCCAGCAGCACTTCCGTCGGGTCAGCCTACGAGCAGTACTTC	CASSTSVGSAYEQYF
TRBV2	many	TRBD1	TRBJ1-1	TGTGCCAGCGACAGGGAGGGGACTGAAGCTTTCTTT	CASDREGTEAFF
TRBV14	few	.	TRBJ1-1	TGTGCCAGCAGCCAAAGCGTGAACACTGAAGCTTTCTTT	CASSQSVNTEAFF
TRBV29-1	.	TRBD1	TRBJ2-7	TGCAGCGTCGAAGGCGGACAGGGCTACGAGCAGTACTTC	CSVEGGQGYEQYF
TRBV3-1	.	TRBD1	TRBJ2-5	TGTGCCAGCAGCCAAGAAACGTGGACAGGGATGGAAGAGACCCAGTACTTC	CASSQETWTGMEETQYF
TRBV12-3/TRBV12-4	many	.	TRBJ1-2	TGTGCCAGCAGTGAGGCCCTACCATATGGCTACACCTTC	CASSEALPYGYTF
TRBV15	few	.	TRBJ2-1	TGTGCCACCGGGAACAGGGGGGGCATATACAATGAGCAGTTCTTC	CATGNRGGIYNEQFF
TRBV6-1	many	.	TRBJ1-5	TGTGCCAGCGTCGGCACGATCAATCAGCCCCAGCATTTT	CASVGTINQPQHF
TRBV6-1	.	TRBD1	TRBJ2-3	TGTGCCAGCAGTGGCCGGGACAGGGCCACAGATACGCAGTATTTT	CASSGRDRATDTQYF
TRBV6-2/TRBV6-3	.	.	TRBJ1-3	TGTGCCAGCAGTTATCTGGGTACCAGCTCTGGAAACACCATATATTTT	CASSYLGTSSGNTIYF
TRBV5-1	many	TRBD1	TRBJ1-1	TGCGCCAGCAGCAGCGGGGACAGGAACACTGAAGCTTTCTTT	CASSSGDRNTEAFF
TRBV6-1	few	TRBD1	TRBJ1-5	TGTGCCAGCAGCTACAGGGGGCAGAGTACCAATCAGCCCCAGCATTTT	CASSYRGQSTNQPQHF
TRBV6-1	.	.	TRBJ2-4	TGTGCCAGCAGCCCCGTACGACGGGGACAAGCCAAAAACATTCAGTACTTC	CASSPVRRGQAKNIQYF
TRBV24-1	many	.	TRBJ2-1	TGTGCCACCAGTGGTCGGGTCGACAATGAGCAGTTCTTC	CATSGRVDNEQFF
TRBV5-1	many	.	TRBJ1-1	TGCGCCAGCAGCTCACACCCAGACACTGAAGCTTTCTTT	CASSSHPDTEAFF
TRBV19	.	.	TRBJ1-5	TGTGCCAGTACGCTGGGGCCCTCGGGTCAGCCCCAGCATTTT	CASTLGPSGQPQHF
TRBV12-3/TRBV12-4	many	.	TRBJ1-2	TGTGCCAGCAGTTTATGGCAGGGGAGCGGCTACACCTTC	CASSLWQGSGYTF
TRBV14	few	.	TRBJ1-1	TGTGCCAGCAGCCAAGGGGGGGGGACCAGAAGTTGGGACACTGAAGCTTTCTTT	CASSQGGGTRSWDTEAFF
TRBV29-1	many	.	TRBJ2-7	TGCAGCGTTGAAGGGGGAAGGGACACCTCCTACGAGCAGTACTTC	CSVEGGRDTSYEQYF
TRBV18	many	.	TRBJ1-1	TGTGCCAGCTCAGGGGACGGTAGCACTGAAGCTTTCTTT	CASSGDGSTEAFF
TRBV29-1	.	.	TRBJ1-5	TGCAGCGTTTCATCCGGGGCGGGCAATCAGCCCCAGCATTTT	CSVSSGAGNQPQHF
TRBV19	few	.	TRBJ2-1	TGTGCCAGTAGTACCGACAGAGACAATGAGCAGTTCTTC	CASSTDRDNEQFF
TRBV7-3	many	.	TRBJ2-1	TGTGCCAGCAGCCTGGGGCCTTACGAAGGCAATGAGCAGTTCTTC	CASSLGPYEGNEQFF
TRBV3-1	many	.	TRBJ2-3	TGTGCCAGCAGCCTGGACTTCACAGATACGCAGTATTTT	CASSLDFTDTQYF
TRBV7-9	.	TRBD1	TRBJ1-4	TGTGCCAGCAGCACTTCGGACAGGCCGTATGAAAAACTGTTTTTT	CASSTSDRPYEKLFF
TRBV7-2	many	.	TRBJ1-2	TGTGCCAGCAGCTTGGACTCCATCGGGTATGGCTACACCTTC	CASSLDSIGYGYTF
TRBV12-3/TRBV12-4	many	.	TRBJ2-7	TGTGCCAGCAGTTTCGGACAGTCCTACGAGCAGTACTTC	CASSFGQSYEQYF
TRBV6-1	.	.	TRBJ1-5	TGTGCCAGCAGTGAGCATAGGCCCCAGCCCCAGCATTTT	CASSEHRPQPQHF
TRBV4-1	few	.	TRBJ1-2	TGCGCCAGCAGCCAAGATTTCCGCGAGTCTGGCTACACCTTC	CASSQDFRESGYTF
TRBV20-1	many	.	TRBJ2-5	TGCAGTGTCAGCTCTCATCCTCGGCCCTCAGAGACCCAGTACTTC	CSVSSHPRPSETQYF
TRBV28	many	.	TRBJ1-2	TGTGCCAGCACTCCTATGTGGGGAGGCGCCTCTGGCTACACCTTC	CASTPMWGGASGYTF
TRBV5-1	many	TRBD1	TRBJ2-3	TGCGCCAGCAGCTTGGTGGGACAGGGTTACACAGATACGCAGTATTTT	CASSLVGQGYTDTQYF
TRBV5-1	few	TRBD2	TRBJ2-7	TGTGCCAGCAGCGTAGCCGGGAGCGGGGGGCTCTACGAGCAGTACTTC	CASSVAGSGGLYEQYF
TRBV3-1	.	.	TRBJ2-7	TGTGCCAGCAGCCGAAGGAGCGACGAGCAGTACTTC	CASSRRSDEQYF
TRBV5-4	many	.	TRBJ2-1	TGTGCCATGCACTCCCGCCGCGCGGGGACCTACAATGAGCAGTTCTTC	CAMHSRRAGTYNEQFF
TRBV9	many	.	TRBJ1-4	TGTGCCAGCAGCGCAGGGGCAACTAATGAAAAACTGTTTTTT	CASSAGATNEKLFF